What follows are 9 T cell receptor beta chains derived from one specimen sequenced in a study of control samples from healthy donors and cancer patients. Libraries were prepared by immunoSEQ multiplex PCR; TCRdb keeps only in-frame clonotypes and omits some of them. This sample yields about 150,000 clones, of which around 94% are seen a single time; approximately 15% belongs to the top ten. The specimen was PBMCs. Receptor source: a man in his 60s with colorectal cancer.

The chain has TRBV4-1 and TRBJ1-6; D call uncertain. This CDR3 is built from 13 residues. Trimming pared 0 bases from V and 13 bases from J, leaving 10 bases between. CDR1 is MGHRA and CDR2 is YSYEKL in the germline V gene. CDR3 in amino acids: CASSQDSTVPLHF. The CDR3 DNA sequence: TGCGCCAGCAGCCAAGATTCCACAGTCCCCCTCCACTTT.

The chain recombines TRBV28 with TRBJ1-4; possible D gene TRBD1, 6 bases. The ends were cut back, 5 bases at V and 7 bases at J, with 8 bases in the middle. The CDR3 loop spans 12 amino acids. Germline CDR1 and CDR2: MDHEN and SYDVKM. CDR3 bases: TGTGCCAGCAGTACACAGGGTGAAAAACTGTTTTTT. As protein: CASSTQGEKLFF.

The chain uses TRBV7-9 and TRBJ2-6, with no clear D. Germline CDR1 SEHNR, CDR2 FQNEAQ (reference sequence). The CDR3 covers 17 residues. The germline V and J ends were trimmed by 1 base and 0 bases, with 10 bases remaining between them. The CDR3 reads CASSLGVGNSGANVLTF. The CDR3 nucleotides are TGTGCCAGCAGCTTAGGCGTAGGGAACTCTGGGGCCAACGTCCTGACTTTC.

V is TRBV4-2 and J is TRBJ1-1; D gene uncertain. CDR3 length: 14 residues. Germline CDR1 reads LGHNA; CDR2 reads YNFKEQ. The ends were cut back, 0 bases at V and 2 bases at J, with 7 bases in the middle. CDR3 in amino acids: CASSQDLVNTEAFF. CDR3 sequence (DNA): TGTGCCAGCAGCCAAGATCTGGTTAACACTGAAGCTTTCTTT.

The chain couples TRBV7-2 to TRBJ2-1; a weak D match, TRBD1 (5 bases). The V end lost 2 bases, the J end lost 4 bases, and 6 bases lay between the germline ends. The CDR3 length is 13 residues. Germline CDR1 reads SGHTA; CDR2 reads FQGNSA. The CDR3 nucleotides are TGTGCCAGCAGCTTACAGGGTTACAATGAGCAGTTCTTC. Protein: CASSLQGYNEQFF.

The rearrangement joins TRBV6-5 to TRBJ1-2, with D perhaps TRBD1 (5 bases). The V gene's germline CDR1 is MNHEY and CDR2 SVGAGI. This CDR3 comprises 11 residues. This chain's CDR3 is CAGGVGYGYTF. The CDR3 coding sequence is TGTGCGGGGGGGGTTGGCTATGGCTACACCTTC.

The V gene is TRBV5-4, the J gene TRBJ2-3; weak D call: TRBD1 (6 bases). V was clipped by 5 bases and J by 6 bases, with 16 bases between them. The CDR3 consists of 14 residues. CDR1 is SGHNT, CDR2 YYREEE, per germline (reference sequence). This CDR3 is CASSQGPLRDTQYF. The CDR3 DNA reads TGTGCCAGCAGTCAGGGGCCTCTCAGGGATACGCAGTATTTT.

This chain's CDR3 is CASSYGSFADTQYF. CDR3 in DNA: TGTGCCAGCAGTTACGGTAGTTTCGCAGATACGCAGTATTTT. The chain joins TRBV6-6 to TRBJ2-3; D gene ambiguous. CDR1 is MNHNY and CDR2 is SVGAGI in the germline V gene (reference sequence). V lost 2 bases and J lost 4, with 10 bases in between. The CDR3 has 14 amino acids.

The V gene is TRBV19, the J gene TRBJ2-2; no definite D call. This CDR3 has 14 amino acids. Trimming left V 2 bases short and J 0 bases short, with 4 bases between. Germline V gene sequence: CDR1 LNHDA, CDR2 SQIVND (reference sequence). The chain's CDR3 is CASSIIANTGELFF. The CDR3 DNA sequence: TGTGCCAGTAGTATAATAGCGAACACCGGGGAGCTGTTTTTT.